Below are 9 T cell receptor beta chains sequenced from a single sample in a study of blood T cell repertoires in COVID-19. Assay used: immunoSEQ multiplex PCR; TCRdb lists only in-frame clones, some missing. This sample has about 200,000 clones, with 80% found just once. What was sequenced was peripheral blood. The receptors derive from a human donor in a cohort sampled during active COVID-19.

This chain uses TRBV18 with TRBJ1-2; tentatively, D is TRBD1 (6 bases). Germline-derived CDR1 and CDR2 are KGHSH and LQKENI. Trimming took 2 bases from V and 6 from J, leaving 13 bases between them. The length of the CDR3 is 14 residues. CDR3 protein: CASSPKQQGHGYTF. The DNA of the CDR3 is TGTGCCAGCTCACCAAAGCAACAGGGCCATGGCTACACCTTC.

This chain connects TRBV6-2 or TRBV6-3 to TRBJ2-1; 7 nucleotides match TRBD2. V shed 4 bases, J shed 4 bases, and the junction held 7 bases outside the gene matches. CDR1 is MNHEY, CDR2 SVGEGT, per germline. The CDR3 runs 15 residues. The CDR3 nucleotides read TGTGCCAGCAGTTCCTCTAGCGGTCCATACAATGAGCAGTTCTTC. This encodes CASSSSSGPYNEQFF.

The chain couples TRBV6-4 to TRBJ1-2, with 10 bases that match TRBD1. Germline trimming cut 6 bases from V and 7 bases from J; bases unmatched to any gene: 5. This CDR3 region has 13 residues. Germline lookup yields CDR1 MRHNA and CDR2 SNTAGT. The CDR3 reads CASSKTGGVGYTF. In nucleotides, the CDR3 is TGTGCCAGCAGCAAGACAGGGGGCGTTGGCTACACCTTC.

The gene calls are TRBV29-1 and TRBJ2-5, with a tentative D call TRBD1 (5 bases). This CDR3 is 12 amino acids long. Germline-derived CDR1 and CDR2 are SQVTM and ANQGSEA. V was pared by 4 bases and J by 4 bases, with 10 bases between. The CDR3 sequence is CSVGQLLETQYF. CDR3 DNA: TGCAGCGTTGGACAGCTCTTAGAGACCCAGTACTTC.

This chain connects TRBV28 to TRBJ1-2; the match to TRBD1 covers 8 bases. The CDR3 length is 13 residues. With 6 bases clipped from V and 7 bases from J, the junction kept 7 bases outside the gene matches. Germline CDR1 MDHEN, CDR2 SYDVKM. This CDR3 reads CASSPDRVSGYTF. DNA of the CDR3: TGTGCCAGCAGCCCGGACAGGGTGAGTGGCTACACCTTC.

V usage is TRBV3-1 (or the pseudogene TRBV3-2) and J usage is TRBJ2-7; the D is unclear. The germline V gene has CDR1 LGHDT and CDR2 YNNKEL (reference sequence). The CDR3 is 14 residues long. V lost 0 bases and J lost 4, with 10 bases in between. CDR3 region: CASSQDFTVYEQYF. The CDR3 DNA sequence: TGTGCCAGCAGCCAAGATTTTACGGTATACGAGCAGTACTTC.

There are a few counts of this clone. The chain employs TRBV7-2 and TRBJ2-7; a possible D gene is TRBD2 (6 bases). Germline assignment: CDR1 SGHTA and CDR2 FQGNSA. Trimming left V 0 bases short and J 3 bases short, with 15 bases between. The CDR3 contains 16 residues. The CDR3: CASSLALRGLNYEQYF. The CDR3 DNA sequence: TGTGCCAGCAGCTTAGCACTTCGAGGACTAAACTACGAGCAGTACTTC.

The genes are TRBV5-1 and TRBJ1-1; 7 bases line up with TRBD1. From germline, CDR1 is SGHRS and CDR2 YFSETQ. Trimming cost V 3 bases and J 4 bases; bases outside gene matches: 6. The CDR3 extends over 14 amino acids. CDR3 in DNA: TGCGCCAGCAGCTGGGGGACAGTTAGCACTGAAGCTTTCTTT. This gives the protein CASSWGTVSTEAFF.

The chain carries TRBV5-1 and TRBJ2-7; D might be TRBD1 (6 bases). This CDR3 comprises 15 residues. V shed 4 bases and J shed 2 bases, with 16 bases lying between them. Germline-derived CDR1 and CDR2 are SGHRS and YFSETQ. CDR3: CASSPKPGQPYEQYF. CDR3 sequence (DNA): TGCGCCAGCAGCCCCAAACCGGGACAACCCTACGAGCAGTACTTC. The whole variable domain, filled in from reference TRBV5-1 and TRBJ2-7, reads KAGVTQTPRYLIKTRGQQVTLSCSPISGHRSVSWYQQTPGQGLQFLFEYFSETQRNKGNFPGRFSGRQFSNSRSEMNVSTLELGDSALYLCASSPKPGQPYEQYFGPGTRLTVT.